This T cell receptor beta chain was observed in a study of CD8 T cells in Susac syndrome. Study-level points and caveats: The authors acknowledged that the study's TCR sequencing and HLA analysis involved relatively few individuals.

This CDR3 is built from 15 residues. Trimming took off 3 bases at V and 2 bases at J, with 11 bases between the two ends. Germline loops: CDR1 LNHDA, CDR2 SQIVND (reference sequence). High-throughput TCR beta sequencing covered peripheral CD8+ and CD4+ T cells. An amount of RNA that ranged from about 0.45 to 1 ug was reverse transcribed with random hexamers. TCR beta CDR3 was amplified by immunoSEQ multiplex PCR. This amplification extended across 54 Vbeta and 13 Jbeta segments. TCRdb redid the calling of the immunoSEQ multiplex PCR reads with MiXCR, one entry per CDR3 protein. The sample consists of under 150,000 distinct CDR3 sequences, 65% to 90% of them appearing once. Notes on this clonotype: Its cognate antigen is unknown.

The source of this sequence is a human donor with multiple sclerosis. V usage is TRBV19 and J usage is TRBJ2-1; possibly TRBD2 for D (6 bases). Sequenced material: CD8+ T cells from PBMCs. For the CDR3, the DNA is TGTGCCAGTAGTATCGGCGGGATCCCCTACAATGAGCAGTTCTTC. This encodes CASSIGGIPYNEQFF.